Below are 31 T cell receptor beta chains sequenced from a single sample in a study of human thymus T cells. Resections were taken during corrective heart surgery, and the thymus tissue came from these. Sequencing was performed with immunoSEQ multiplex PCR; in TCRdb, only in-frame clones are kept and a portion is missing. The data show roughly 77,000 clones, 90% to 95% seen once. The sequenced sample consisted of thymus tissue. The receptors derive from a girl under three years old with a congenital heart defect but otherwise immunologically healthy.

The chain uses TRBV30 and TRBJ1-2; a weak D match, TRBD1 (5 bases). V gave up 3 bases and J gave up 3 bases, with 14 bases separating them. The CDR3 spans 14 residues. Germline-derived CDR1 and CDR2 are GTSNPN and SVGIG (reference sequence). CDR3 bases: TGTGCCTGGAGATCGACCGCGGGGGACTATGGCTACACCTTC. It yields the protein CAWRSTAGDYGYTF.

As for this clone: This same CDR3 is encoded by further DNA sequences in the sample. The V call is TRBV29-1, the J call TRBJ1-1, with no clear D. Germline loops: CDR1 SQVTM, CDR2 ANQGSEA. Trimming pared 3 bases from V and 1 base from J, leaving 6 bases between. The CDR3 consists of 12 residues. In DNA, the CDR3 is TGCAGCGTTGAGGGCAGGAACACTGAAGCTTTCTTT. Translated, it gives CSVEGRNTEAFF.

The V gene is TRBV4-1, the J gene TRBJ1-5; D unclear. The V and J ends lost 3 bases and 7 bases respectively, with 22 bases between them. The germline CDR1 and CDR2 sequences are MGHRA and YSYEKL. This CDR3 has 17 amino acids. The CDR3 DNA follows: TGCGCCAGCAGCCAGGCTCGAGGACCCCCACCTCGGCAGCCCCAGCATTTT. Its translation is CASSQARGPPPRQPQHF.

The chain joins TRBV5-1 to TRBJ2-7; 9 bases line up with TRBD1. CDR3 length: 14 residues. With V trimmed by 6 bases and J by 4 bases, 8 bases remained unmatched. Looked up from germline, CDR1 is SGHRS and CDR2 is YFSETQ. This CDR3 is CASNRQGGLYEQYF. In nucleotides, the CDR3 is TGCGCCAGCAACAGACAGGGGGGCTTATACGAGCAGTACTTC.

This chain uses TRBV14 with TRBJ2-7; D is ambiguous. The CDR3 loop spans 18 amino acids. CDR1 and CDR2 (germline): SGHDN, FVKESK. V lost 0 bases, J lost 6 bases, and 24 bases lay in between. The CDR3 DNA follows: TGTGCCAGCAGCCAAGAACCCCCCAAGAAGCACTCCCGTTGCGAGCAGTACTTC. Translation: CASSQEPPKKHSRCEQYF. The whole variable domain, remainder taken from reference TRBV14 and TRBJ2-7, is EAGVTQFPSHSVIEKGQTVTLRCDPISGHDNLYWYRRVMGKEIKFLLHFVKESKQDESGMPNNRFLAERTGGTYSTLKVQPAELEDSGVYFCASSQEPPKKHSRCEQYFGPGTRLTVT.

The J gene is TRBJ1-3, the V gene TRBV4-1; 8 nucleotides align to TRBD1. The CDR3 extends over 18 amino acids. V was clipped by 3 bases and J by 2 bases; unmatched bases: 12. CDR1 is MGHRA and CDR2 is YSYEKL in the germline V gene. The CDR3 nucleotides read TGCGCCAGCAGCCACCTCGGCCTCAGGGGGCTACCTGGAAACACCATATATTTT. It is translated as CASSHLGLRGLPGNTIYF.

This chain connects TRBV7-2 to TRBJ2-1, with 7 bases aligning to TRBD2. The CDR3 extends over 16 amino acids. In germline, CDR1 is SGHTA, CDR2 FQGNSA. Trimming cost V 5 bases and J 0 bases; bases outside gene matches: 7. CDR3 region: CASSPPGGSSYNEQFF. CDR3 DNA sequence: TGTGCCAGCAGCCCGCCCGGCGGGAGCTCCTACAATGAGCAGTTCTTC.

V and J are TRBV30 and TRBJ2-5, with 11 nucleotides matching TRBD2. The CDR3 loop spans 16 amino acids. With V trimmed by 1 base and J by 5 bases, 9 bases remained unmatched. Per the germline V gene, CDR1 is GTSNPN and CDR2 is SVGIG (reference sequence). As DNA, the CDR3 is TGTGCCTGGAGTGAGACTACTAGCGGGAGTGCGGAGACCCAGTACTTC. Translated, it gives CAWSETTSGSAETQYF.

The V call is TRBV7-6, the J call TRBJ2-2; the match to TRBD1 covers 7 bases. CDR3 size: 19 residues. CDR1 and CDR2 from the germline V gene are SGHVS and FNYEAQ. Unmatched junction bases numbered 17, after V lost 4 bases and J lost 3 bases. The CDR3 coding sequence is TGTGCCAGCAGCTCAACACCGGGACAGCTTACCCGTTACACCGGGGAGCTGTTTTTT. Residues: CASSSTPGQLTRYTGELFF.

The rearrangement links TRBV15 to TRBJ2-3; tentatively, D is TRBD1 or TRBD2 (6 bases each). The CDR3 is made up of 16 amino acids. V shed 0 bases and J shed 1 base, with 11 bases lying between them. Germline V lookup: CDR1 LNHNV, CDR2 YYDKDF (reference sequence). The CDR3, as DNA: TGTGCCACCAGCAGAGATCCTAGGGGGGGCACAGATACGCAGTATTTT. Translating it yields CATSRDPRGGTDTQYF. Supplemented by reference TRBV15 and TRBJ2-3, the full variable domain reads DAMVIQNPRYQVTQFGKPVTLSCSQTLNHNVMYWYQQKSSQAPKLLFHYYDKDFNNEADTPDNFQSRRPNTSFCFLDIRSPGLGDTAMYLCATSRDPRGGTDTQYFGPGTRLTVL.

The rearrangement uses TRBV14 and TRBJ2-5; D unresolved. Germline V gives CDR1 SGHDN, CDR2 FVKESK. The CDR3 runs 11 residues. The V end lost 4 bases, the J end lost 5 bases, and 5 bases lay between the germline ends. The CDR3, as DNA: TGTGCCAGCAGCCTAGGGGAGACCCAGTACTTC. Translated, it gives CASSLGETQYF.

The chain carries TRBV29-1 and TRBJ2-7; perhaps TRBD1 as D (6 bases). V lost 4 bases to trimming and J lost 3 bases, with 10 bases between them. Germline V gene data show CDR1 as SQVTM and CDR2 as ANQGSEA. This CDR3 has 12 amino acids. CDR3 loop: CSVGTGSYEQYF. CDR3 bases: TGCAGCGTTGGTACAGGGAGCTACGAGCAGTACTTC.

The chain combines TRBV30 with TRBJ1-5; D is unclear. The CDR3 is made up of 13 amino acids. Trimming took 0 bases from V and 6 from J, leaving 9 bases between them. Germline V CDR1 and CDR2: GTSNPN, SVGIG (reference sequence). Here the CDR3 DNA reads TGTGCCTGGAGTGTCAAGGGTAGTCAGCCCCAGCATTTT. Translated, it gives CAWSVKGSQPQHF.

The chain combines TRBV9 with TRBJ2-6; the D gene is possibly TRBD2 (6 bases). The V and J ends lost 0 bases and 2 bases respectively, with 12 bases between them. Germline CDR1 SGDLS, CDR2 YYNGEE. The CDR3 is 17 residues long. CDR3 sequence: CASSVGGGIAGANVLTF. The DNA of the CDR3 is TGTGCCAGCAGCGTAGGAGGCGGGATCGCTGGGGCCAACGTCCTGACTTTC.

V gene TRBV11-2 combines with J gene TRBJ1-1, with D possibly TRBD1 on 6 matching bases. This CDR3 has 17 amino acids. Per germline, CDR1 SGHAT and CDR2 FQNNGV. Trimming took off 5 bases at V and 1 base at J, with 20 bases between the two ends. This CDR3 is CASSGEGGRSGNTEAFF. CDR3 nucleotides: TGTGCCAGCAGCGGAGAAGGGGGGAGAAGCGGGAACACTGAAGCTTTCTTT.

The genes are TRBV2 and TRBJ2-2, with a possible D match to TRBD2 (6 bases). CDR3 length equals 16 residues. From germline, CDR1 is SNHLY and CDR2 FYNNEI. Trimming removed 5 bases from V and 7 bases from J, with 20 bases in between. CDR3 nucleotide sequence: TGTGCCAGCAGTCAACCGGGACTTCAGCAATACGGGGAGCTGTTTTTT. Translating gives CASSQPGLQQYGELFF. The variable domain in full, completed from reference TRBV2 and TRBJ2-2, reads EPEVTQTPSHQVTQMGQEVILRCVPISNHLYFYWYRQILGQKVEFLVSFYNNEISEKSEIFDDQFSVERPDGSNFTLKIRSTKLEDSAMYFCASSQPGLQQYGELFFGEGSRLTVL.

CDR3 amino acids: CASSLFSPGHLYEQYF. The CDR3 region has the DNA TGTGCCAGCAGCTTATTCTCCCCGGGACACCTCTACGAGCAGTACTTC. This chain links TRBV7-9 with TRBJ2-7, with a weak D call TRBD1 (6 bases). Germline-derived CDR1 and CDR2 are SEHNR and FQNEAQ (reference sequence). The ends were cut back, 2 bases at V and 3 bases at J, with 17 bases in the middle. This CDR3 has 16 residues.

The J gene is TRBJ1-5, the V gene TRBV6-5, with D unresolved. The V and J ends lost 2 bases and 5 bases respectively, with 16 bases between them. This CDR3 spans 16 amino acids. Germline V gives CDR1 MNHEY, CDR2 SVGAGI. The CDR3 bases are TGTGCCAGCAGTTACACCTCACCCGGTGGGTATCAGCCCCAGCATTTT. Its protein product is CASSYTSPGGYQPQHF.

This chain links TRBV4-2 with TRBJ2-7; TRBD2 agrees at 9 bases. V lost 0 bases, J lost 1 base, and 13 bases stayed unmatched. Germline V gene data show CDR1 as LGHNA and CDR2 as YNFKEQ. The CDR3 runs to 19 residues. The CDR3 loop reads CASSQDRASGTLVSYEQYF. As DNA, the CDR3 is TGTGCCAGCAGCCAAGATCGGGCTAGCGGGACCCTCGTATCCTACGAGCAGTACTTC.

V and J are TRBV7-2 and TRBJ2-4, with D unresolved. Germline V gene lookup returns CDR1 SGHTA and CDR2 FQGNSA. The CDR3 runs 16 residues. Trimming stripped 1 base from V and 0 bases from J, with 10 bases between. The CDR3 protein is CASSLVFEVAKNIQYF. In DNA form, the CDR3 reads TGTGCCAGCAGCTTAGTTTTCGAAGTAGCCAAAAACATTCAGTACTTC.

The genes are TRBV7-6 and TRBJ2-2, with TRBD2 matching over 9 bases. Germline V gives CDR1 SGHVS, CDR2 FNYEAQ. CDR3 length: 17 residues. After removal of 0 bases from V and 1 base from J, the junction contained 3 bases not matched to a gene. The CDR3, as DNA: TGTGCCAGCAGCTTAGCGCTTAGCGGGGGGAACACCGGGGAGCTGTTTTTT. It is translated as CASSLALSGGNTGELFF.

This clone was picked up one time. V and J are TRBV7-9 and TRBJ1-1; tentatively, D is TRBD1 (5 bases). Germline V gene sequence: CDR1 SEHNR, CDR2 FQNEAQ (reference sequence). V dropped 3 bases and J dropped 11 bases, with 13 bases sitting between them. The CDR3 covers 12 residues. The CDR3 nucleotides read TGTGCCAGCAGCTTCCCCCCCGAGGGGGCTTTCTTT. Its translation is CASSFPPEGAFF.

In its sample, this clone was seen once. The chain uses TRBV19 and TRBJ2-1, with 13 nucleotides matching TRBD2. The CDR3 length is 17 residues. The V segment lost 4 bases and the J segment 3 bases; nucleotides outside the gene matches: 6. CDR1 and CDR2 (germline): LNHDA, SQIVND (reference sequence). The CDR3 bases are TGTGCCAGTAGTACCAGACTAGCGGGAGGACACTACAATGAGCAGTTCTTC. Encoded protein: CASSTRLAGGHYNEQFF.

V is TRBV19 and J is TRBJ1-1; 7 positions agree with TRBD1. The J segment lost 2 bases and the V segment lost 6 bases, leaving 6 bases of the junction unmatched. This CDR3 has 14 residues. In germline, CDR1 is LNHDA, CDR2 SQIVND (reference sequence). CDR3 DNA: TGTGCCAGTAGGGTACAGGGGATAAACACTGAAGCTTTCTTT. Protein sequence: CASRVQGINTEAFF.

The rearrangement uses TRBV7-9 and TRBJ2-3; 11 bases line up with TRBD2. Germline V gene data show CDR1 as SEHNR and CDR2 as FQNEAQ (reference sequence). The length of the CDR3 is 17 residues. Trimming took 2 bases from V and 2 from J; bases not matched to a gene: 6. In DNA form, the CDR3 reads TGTGCCAGCAGCTTACTAGCGGGAGGCCCCCCCACAGATACGCAGTATTTT. This translates into CASSLLAGGPPTDTQYF.

The chain carries TRBV4-2 and TRBJ2-1; D gene unclear. The germline V and J ends were trimmed by 0 bases and 8 bases, with 14 bases remaining between them. This CDR3 is 15 amino acids long. Germline lookup yields CDR1 LGHNA and CDR2 YNFKEQ. The chain's CDR3 is CASSQDLPAWYEQFF. CDR3 DNA: TGTGCCAGCAGCCAAGATCTTCCAGCCTGGTATGAGCAGTTCTTC.

This chain connects TRBV10-3 to TRBJ2-7; 9 nucleotides line up with TRBD2. The CDR3 runs to 15 residues. Unmatched junction bases numbered 15, after V lost 8 bases and J lost 7 bases. CDR1 is ENHRY, CDR2 SYGVKD, per germline. The CDR3 DNA is TGTGCCATCCCTAACAGACTAGCGGAAGGTCTAGAGCAGTACTTC. Protein: CAIPNRLAEGLEQYF.

This clone appeared a single time. The chain couples TRBV6-6 to TRBJ2-1, with D perhaps TRBD1 (5 bases). CDR3 size: 14 residues. Deletions cut 2 bases from V and 14 bases from J, with 19 bases between. Germline values: CDR1 MNHNY, CDR2 SVGAGI (reference sequence). The CDR3 DNA is TGTGCCAGCAGTTACATAGGGGCTGGTAGGGTGGAGTTCTTC. Translating it yields CASSYIGAGRVEFF.

The chain has TRBV28 and TRBJ1-2; D gene uncertain. From germline, CDR1 is MDHEN and CDR2 SYDVKM. Trimming shortened V by 3 bases and J by 6 bases, and 8 bases separated the two germline ends. The CDR3 is 12 residues long. The CDR3 reads CASSFLGDGYTF. The CDR3 DNA follows: TGTGCCAGCAGTTTTCTCGGGGATGGCTACACCTTC.

The V and J genes are TRBV14 and TRBJ2-7; TRBD2 might be the D (5 bases). CDR3 length: 16 amino acids. Trimming cost V 1 base and J 9 bases, with 22 bases left between them. Germline loops: CDR1 SGHDN, CDR2 FVKESK. CDR3 sequence reads: CASSQGSKAAPVGQYF. CDR3 nucleotide sequence: TGTGCCAGCAGCCAAGGAAGTAAAGCGGCTCCCGTCGGGCAGTACTTC.

The J gene is TRBJ2-4, the V gene TRBV7-2; 8 bases map to TRBD2. Germline CDR1 and CDR2: SGHTA and FQGNSA. CDR3 length: 19 residues. After removal of 8 bases from V and 1 base from J, the junction contained 19 bases not matched to a gene. CDR3 sequence: CASGGPEPGRARAKNIQYF. The CDR3 bases are TGTGCCAGCGGGGGGCCGGAACCCGGGAGGGCCAGGGCCAAAAACATTCAGTACTTC.